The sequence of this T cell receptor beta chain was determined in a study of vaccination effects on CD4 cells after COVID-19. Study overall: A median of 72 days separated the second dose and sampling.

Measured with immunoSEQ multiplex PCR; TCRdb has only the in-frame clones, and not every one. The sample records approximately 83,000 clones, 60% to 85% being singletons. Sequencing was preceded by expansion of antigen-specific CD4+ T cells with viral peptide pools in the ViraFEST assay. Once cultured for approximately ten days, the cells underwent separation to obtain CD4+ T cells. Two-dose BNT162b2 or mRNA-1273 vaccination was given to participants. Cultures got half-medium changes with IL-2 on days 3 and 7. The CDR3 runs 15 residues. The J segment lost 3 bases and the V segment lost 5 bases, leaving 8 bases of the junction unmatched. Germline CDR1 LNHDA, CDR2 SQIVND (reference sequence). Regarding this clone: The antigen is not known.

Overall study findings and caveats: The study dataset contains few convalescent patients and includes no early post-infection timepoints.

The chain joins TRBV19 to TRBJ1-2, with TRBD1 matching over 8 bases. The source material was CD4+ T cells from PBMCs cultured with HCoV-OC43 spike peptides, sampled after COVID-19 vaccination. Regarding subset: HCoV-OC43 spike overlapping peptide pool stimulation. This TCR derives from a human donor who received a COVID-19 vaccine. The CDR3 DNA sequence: TGTGCCAGTAGTCTCTTGGGACAGGTTGACTATGGCTACACCTTC. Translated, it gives CASSLLGQVDYGYTF.